Included here is one T cell receptor (beta chain) sequence, with context. Its target is unknown. Sample time point: persistent/refractory GD, antithyroid drugs over 5 years with positive TRAb. The TCR library was made from RNA that had been extracted from PBMCs in TRIzol. This specimen comes from a study of regulatory T cells in long-lasting Graves disease. TCR beta libraries were built with iRepertoire HTBI primers and Arm-PCR of CDR3 regions. A single record per CDR3 protein comes from TCRdb applying MiXCR to the multiplex PCR reads. The data show around 430,000 distinct CDR3 sequences, with 20% to 25% seen just once and less than 15% held by the top ten. Germline V gene lookup returns CDR1 LNHDA and CDR2 SQIVND (reference sequence). CDR3 size: 15 residues. V was cut by 4 bases and J by 6 bases, with 18 bases left in between. General study points: Persistent disease favored TRBV28, TRBJ1-2 and TRBJ2-5. New patients shared fewer public clonotypes (approximately 1,000) than persistent patients did (roughly 2,700).

The receptor comes from a female donor with Graves disease. The chain is built from TRBV19 and TRBJ1-2, with D unresolved. Source: peripheral blood mononuclear cells (PBMCs), taken when the disease was refractory, from a patient treated with antithyroid drugs. Here the CDR3 reads CASSTPLVTADGYTF. CDR3 coding DNA: TGTGCCAGTAGTACTCCCCTTGTAACAGCCGATGGCTACACCTTC.